The entry below describes one TCR beta chain. What it binds is unknown. This entry comes from a study of T-cell reconstitution after alpha-beta-depleted transplantation in children. CDR3 length: 14 residues. The germline V gene has CDR1 MDHEN and CDR2 SYDVKM. Trimming stripped 3 bases from V and 7 bases from J, with 10 bases between. The study's findings and limits: Reportedly, roughly two months post-transplant, alpha-beta T cells arose from several hundred expanded graft clones.

Preparation of the TCRbeta library involved a method that used unique molecular identifiers. TCRdb redid the calling of the PCR reads with MiXCR, one entry per CDR3 protein. The repertoire consists of just under 150,000 distinct CDR3 sequences, with more than 8% occurring once and the leading ten covering 15% to 20%. The receptor comes from a female patient aged 2-15 years who had a stem cell transplant for congenital amegakaryocytic thrombocytopenia, so the T cells may come from the graft donor. This rearrangement joins TRBV28 to TRBJ1-6, with no clear D. The sample here was PBMCs, mostly from graft donor cells, taken 180 days after TCRalphabeta/CD19-depleted stem cell transplant. In nucleotides, the CDR3 is TGTGCCAGCAGTTTGGGTCGGAAGAATTCACCCCTCCACTTT. Amino acids: CASSLGRKNSPLHF.